This entry is about one T cell receptor (beta chain). No antigen is known for it. Measured with immunoSEQ multiplex PCR; TCRdb has only the in-frame clones, and not every one. This table holds under 200,000 clones, 90% found once. The data were obtained in a study of T cell responses to AZD1222 COVID-19 vaccine. The germline V gene encodes CDR1 MDHEN and CDR2 SYDVKM. This CDR3 has 16 amino acids. V lost 3 bases and J lost 1, with 10 bases in between. Study findings and constraints: As reported, nearly half of all spike-specific TCRs target variant regions that are unmutated. Sampled repertoires all dated from after the peak T cell response. Compared with day 0, the breadth and depth of the Spike-specific TCR repertoire rose significantly after two doses of AZD1222. Possibly, clonal diversity was underestimated; donors were largely white British and included more females.

The chain has TRBV28 and TRBJ1-6; D perhaps matches TRBD1 (6 bases). This clonotype originated in an adult in good health. The sequenced sample was peripheral blood, obtained on day 0 of AZD1222 vaccination. CDR3 nucleotides: TGTGCCAGCAGTTTTTCAGGGGCTTCCTATAATTCACCCCTCCACTTT. It yields the protein CASSFSGASYNSPLHF.